These 21 T cell receptor beta chains originate from one sample sequenced in a study of blood T cell repertoires in COVID-19. Profiled with immunoSEQ multiplex PCR; TCRdb holds only in-frame clones, not every one. The sample lists 25,000 to 35,000 clones, approximately 92% occurring once. What was sequenced was peripheral blood. Receptor source: a human donor with acute or convalescent COVID-19. The donor label of this sample is uncertain.

This clone was recorded once. The rearrangement uses TRBV30 and TRBJ2-2; maybe TRBD1 (5 bases). V shed 3 bases and J shed 7 bases, with 12 bases lying between them. CDR3 length: 13 amino acids. Germline CDR1 reads GTSNPN; CDR2 reads SVGIG (reference sequence). CDR3 nucleotides: TGTGCCTGGAGGGGGCAGGGCATCGGGGAGCTGTTTTTT. This codes for CAWRGQGIGELFF.

The chain couples TRBV5-1 to TRBJ1-1; a possible D gene is TRBD1 (6 bases). Germline V gene sequence: CDR1 SGHRS, CDR2 YFSETQ. The CDR3 is made up of 14 amino acids. Trimming pared 4 bases from V and 4 bases from J, leaving 14 bases between. CDR3 protein: CASSTPDRITEAFF. The CDR3 DNA sequence: TGCGCCAGCAGCACCCCCGACAGGATCACTGAAGCTTTCTTT.

The V and J genes are TRBV5-1 and TRBJ2-7; TRBD1 agrees at 10 bases. Trimming cost V 4 bases and J 2 bases; bases outside gene matches: 6. CDR3 size: 15 residues. Germline-derived CDR1 and CDR2 are SGHRS and YFSETQ. The CDR3 DNA sequence: TGCGCCAGCAGCCTGGGACAGGGGTTCACCTACGAGCAGTACTTC. It encodes CASSLGQGFTYEQYF.

The V and J genes are TRBV29-1 and TRBJ2-7; D is unresolved. The CDR3 is 12 residues long. Germline V gene data show CDR1 as SQVTM and CDR2 as ANQGSEA. Trimming removed 6 bases at V and 2 bases at J, with 11 bases between. The DNA of the CDR3 is TGCAGCGTAAGAAGATCGGCCTACGAGCAGTACTTC. Translation gives CSVRRSAYEQYF.

This chain connects TRBV5-5 to TRBJ1-6; the D is unclear. Germline V gene data show CDR1 as SGHKS and CDR2 as YYEKEE (reference sequence). Trimming removed 4 bases from V and 2 bases from J, with 13 bases in between. The CDR3 extends over 16 amino acids. The CDR3 spells CASSPTRGAYNSPLHF. The DNA of the CDR3 is TGTGCCAGCAGCCCCACGCGGGGAGCCTATAATTCACCCCTCCACTTT.

CDR3 DNA: TGTGCCAGCTCACCAGACATCCAAGAGACCCAGTACTTC. Translated, it gives CASSPDIQETQYF. The V and J genes are TRBV18 and TRBJ2-5; the D is unclear. Per the germline V gene, CDR1 is KGHSH and CDR2 is LQKENI. The CDR3 runs 13 residues. V shed 2 bases and J shed 1 base, with 5 bases lying between them.

In this sample, this clone turned up a few times. The rearrangement joins TRBV18 to TRBJ2-2; D ambiguous. Germline V lookup: CDR1 KGHSH, CDR2 LQKENI. V shed 0 bases and J shed 2 bases, with 10 bases lying between them. The CDR3 sequence is 16 residues long. CDR3 sequence: CASSPPSTGNTGELFF. CDR3 in DNA: TGTGCCAGCTCACCACCGAGTACCGGTAACACCGGGGAGCTGTTTTTT. The whole variable domain, filled in from reference TRBV18 and TRBJ2-2, reads NAGVMQNPRHLVRRRGQEARLRCSPMKGHSHVYWYRQLPEEGLKFMVYLQKENIIDESGMPKERFSAEFPKEGPSILRIQQVVRGDSAAYFCASSPPSTGNTGELFFGEGSRLTVL.

The V call is TRBV2, the J call TRBJ1-2; D is possibly TRBD1 (5 bases). Germline CDR1 reads SNHLY; CDR2 reads FYNNEI. The CDR3 sequence is 13 residues long. V was cut by 6 bases and J by 2 bases, with 10 bases left in between. CDR3 in amino acids: CASRDNSNYGYTF. The CDR3 DNA reads as TGTGCCAGCAGGGACAATTCGAACTATGGCTACACCTTC.

The chain combines TRBV7-9 with TRBJ2-7; 8 positions agree with TRBD1. The length of the CDR3 is 14 residues. Trimming cost V 4 bases and J 7 bases; bases outside gene matches: 9. Germline loops: CDR1 SEHNR, CDR2 FQNEAQ (reference sequence). CDR3 coding DNA: TGTGCCAGCAGCTCCCGGGACAGGCTGTGGGAGCAGTACGTC. It is translated as CASSSRDRLWEQYV.

A single count supports this clone. The chain has TRBV10-3 and TRBJ1-6; TRBD1 agrees at 9 bases. This CDR3 has 15 amino acids. With 6 bases clipped from V and 8 bases from J, the junction kept 8 bases outside the gene matches. Germline V gene sequence: CDR1 ENHRY, CDR2 SYGVKD. Written as DNA, the CDR3 is TGTGCCATCAGCCAAGGACAGGGGAGGGATTCACCCCTCCACTTT. It encodes CAISQGQGRDSPLHF.

This chain joins TRBV29-1 and TRBJ1-1; a possible D gene is TRBD1 (6 bases). This CDR3 spans 11 amino acids. Trimming took 3 bases from V and 6 from J, leaving 8 bases between them. From germline, CDR1 is SQVTM and CDR2 ANQGSEA. CDR3 loop: CSVESGAEAFF. The CDR3 region has the DNA TGCAGCGTTGAGTCAGGGGCTGAAGCTTTCTTT.

The chain has TRBV19 and TRBJ2-7; perhaps TRBD1 as D (6 bases). Between the trimmed V and J ends, which lost 3 bases and 0 bases, there was a span of 12 bases. The germline CDR1 and CDR2 sequences are LNHDA and SQIVND (reference sequence). The CDR3 has 15 amino acids. The CDR3 region has the DNA TGTGCCAGTAGTATCAGTGTACAGGGCTCCTACGAGCAGTACTTC. Amino acid sequence: CASSISVQGSYEQYF.

V gene TRBV15 combines with J gene TRBJ2-7; TRBD2 matches 7 bases. Germline V gene sequence: CDR1 LNHNV, CDR2 YYDKDF (reference sequence). The CDR3 contains 14 residues. V lost 9 bases and J lost 7; bases outside the gene matches: 15. The CDR3 DNA follows: TGTGCCACAGCAGCTAGACCCGGAGCGGGAGAGCAGTACTTC. This sequence encodes CATAARPGAGEQYF.

This clone was seen only once. CDR3 protein: CASSFDGRERETQYF. CDR3 nucleotide sequence: TGTGCCAGCAGCTTTGACGGGAGGGAGAGAGAGACCCAGTACTTC. The rearrangement links TRBV7-9 to TRBJ2-5, with TRBD2 matching over 8 bases. This CDR3 comprises 15 residues. After removal of 3 bases from V and 4 bases from J, the junction contained 7 bases not matched to a gene. Germline CDR1 SEHNR, CDR2 FQNEAQ (reference sequence).

The V call is TRBV7-3, the J call TRBJ2-2, with TRBD2 identical over 9 bases. The trim removed 5 bases at V and 4 bases at J, leaving 8 bases unmatched. In germline, CDR1 is SGHTA, CDR2 FQGTGA. This CDR3 contains 16 residues. The CDR3 DNA follows: TGTGCCAGCAGCAGAATTAGCGGGAGAAGCACCGGGGAGCTGTTTTTT. This sequence encodes CASSRISGRSTGELFF. Combining the CDR3 with reference TRBV7-3 and TRBJ2-2 gives the whole variable domain GAGVSQTPSNKVTEKGKYVELRCDPISGHTALYWYRQSLGQGPEFLIYFQGTGAADDSGLPNDRFFAVRPEGSVSTLKIQRTERGDSAVYLCASSRISGRSTGELFFGEGSRLTVL.

A word on this clone: This CDR3 is also generated by other DNA sequences in the sample. The chain uses TRBV5-1 and TRBJ2-7; 8 bases agree with TRBD1. Trimming cost V 0 bases and J 4 bases; bases outside gene matches: 0. This CDR3 region has 13 residues. From germline, CDR1 is SGHRS and CDR2 YFSETQ. The CDR3 is CASSLDRGYEQYV. The CDR3 bases are TGCGCCAGCAGCTTGGACAGGGGGTACGAGCAGTACGTC.

The chain links TRBV15 to TRBJ2-2, with D possibly TRBD1 on 5 matching bases. This CDR3 region has 14 residues. CDR1 and CDR2 from the germline V gene are LNHNV and YYDKDF (reference sequence). Trimming took off 7 bases at V and 4 bases at J, with 13 bases between the two ends. The CDR3 loop reads CATNLGRSTGELFF. In DNA, the CDR3 is TGTGCCACCAACTTGGGGCGAAGCACCGGGGAGCTGTTTTTT.

This chain links TRBV19 with TRBJ2-3, with 8 nucleotides matching TRBD1. The germline CDR1 and CDR2 sequences are LNHDA and SQIVND (reference sequence). Trimming removed 10 bases from V and 1 base from J; junction bases left unmatched: 13. The CDR3 has 16 residues. The CDR3 loop reads CATSLRTGQGTDTQYF. CDR3 nucleotide sequence: TGTGCCACCTCGCTCCGGACAGGGCAAGGCACAGATACGCAGTATTTT.

The chain joins TRBV24-1 to TRBJ2-2; TRBD2 might be the D (5 bases). The germline V and J ends were trimmed by 4 bases and 8 bases, with 19 bases remaining between them. Germline values: CDR1 KGHDR, CDR2 SFDVKD. The CDR3 is 16 amino acids. The CDR3 nucleotides are TGTGCCACCAGTGACCGGCTCAGGACTGGAAAGGGGGAGCTGTTTTTT. Encoded protein: CATSDRLRTGKGELFF.

The chain couples TRBV10-3 to TRBJ2-2, with D possibly being TRBD1 (6 bases). Trimming removed 0 bases at V and 1 base at J, with 9 bases between. The CDR3 is 16 residues long. Germline-derived CDR1 and CDR2 are ENHRY and SYGVKD. This CDR3 is CAISESTGQNTGELFF. Here the CDR3 DNA reads TGTGCCATCAGTGAGTCGACGGGACAGAACACCGGGGAGCTGTTTTTT.

The chain has TRBV7-6 and TRBJ2-7; D perhaps matches TRBD1 (5 bases). Germline lookup yields CDR1 SGHVS and CDR2 FNYEAQ. V lost 6 bases, J lost 2 bases, and 20 bases lay in between. This CDR3 has 16 residues. The CDR3: CASSRDDTQAPYEQYF. The CDR3 nucleotides read TGTGCCAGCAGTCGAGACGACACACAGGCCCCCTACGAGCAGTACTTC.